The 26 T cell receptor beta chains presented below share a single source sample, sequenced in a study of T cell responses to AZD1222 COVID-19 vaccine. Clones were read by immunoSEQ multiplex PCR, and TCRdb kept only the in-frame ones, dropping some. The sample contains approximately 200,000 clones, almost 90% of which appear only once. This sample comprised peripheral blood, obtained on day 0 of AZD1222 vaccination. These receptors were collected from an adult in good health.

The rearrangement links TRBV3-1 (or the pseudogene TRBV3-2) to TRBJ1-6, with unresolved D. The CDR3 runs 14 residues. Trimming shortened V by 1 base and J by 7 bases, and 8 bases separated the two germline ends. Germline CDR1 and CDR2: LGHDT and YNNKEL (reference sequence). The CDR3 spells CASSQAGSNSPLHF. CDR3 nucleotide sequence: TGTGCCAGCAGCCAAGCAGGCTCCAATTCACCCCTCCACTTT.

The rearrangement uses TRBV19 and TRBJ1-5; no firm D call. The V end lost 5 bases, the J end lost 4 bases, and 9 bases lay between the germline ends. The CDR3 is 13 residues long. Germline lookup yields CDR1 LNHDA and CDR2 SQIVND (reference sequence). CDR3 in amino acids: CASSWAENQPQHF. Here the CDR3 DNA reads TGTGCCAGTAGTTGGGCAGAAAATCAGCCCCAGCATTTT.

The table lists this clone with a count of one. The V call is TRBV6-5, the J call TRBJ2-1; 16 bases match TRBD2. Germline CDR1 MNHEY, CDR2 SVGAGI. The CDR3 covers 15 residues. Losses at the gene ends were 5 bases for V and 10 bases for J; bases not matched to a gene: 5. The CDR3 bases are TGTGCCAGCAGTCCCCCGGGACTAGCGGGGGGGGAGCAGTTCTTC. Its translation is CASSPPGLAGGEQFF.

The V gene is TRBV5-4, the J gene TRBJ2-7, with 9 bases lining up with TRBD2. Germline CDR1 is SGHNT and CDR2 is YYREEE (reference sequence). V was clipped by 4 bases and J by 1 base; unmatched bases: 15. CDR3 length: 18 amino acids. The CDR3, as DNA: TGTGCCAGCAGCCCGGGGGAGCGGGGGGTCTTCATTTCCTACGAGCAGTACTTC. It yields the protein CASSPGERGVFISYEQYF.

V and J are TRBV12-3 or TRBV12-4 and TRBJ2-3; unclear D gene. The CDR3 has 10 residues. Deletions cut 6 bases from V and 6 bases from J, with 4 bases between. This CDR3 is CASRKDTQYF. CDR3 nucleotides: TGTGCCAGCAGGAAGGATACGCAGTATTTT.

This rearrangement joins TRBV3-1 (or the pseudogene TRBV3-2) to TRBJ2-7; D may correspond to TRBD1 or TRBD2 (5 bases each). V was shortened by 1 base and J by 2 bases, with 9 bases between the two germline ends. The CDR3 has 14 amino acids. Germline loops: CDR1 LGHDT, CDR2 YNNKEL (reference sequence). This chain's CDR3 is CASSQGQTTYEQYF. CDR3 sequence (DNA): TGTGCCAGCAGCCAAGGACAGACTACCTACGAGCAGTACTTC.

The chain has TRBV6-6 and TRBJ1-2, with D tentatively TRBD1 (5 bases). The ends were cut back, 0 bases at V and 8 bases at J, with 16 bases in the middle. The CDR3 is 15 amino acids. Germline V gene lookup returns CDR1 MNHNY and CDR2 SVGAGI (reference sequence). The CDR3 is CASSYSGALPRGYTF. As DNA, the CDR3 is TGTGCCAGCAGTTACTCCGGGGCGCTCCCACGCGGCTACACCTTC.

This clone came up once. V is TRBV29-1 and J is TRBJ2-7, with 7 bases identical to TRBD2. Germline values: CDR1 SQVTM, CDR2 ANQGSEA. J was trimmed by 1 base and V by 4 bases; bases with no gene match: 13. This CDR3 has 16 amino acids. CDR3 amino acids: CSVVGREGFGSYEQYF. CDR3 coding DNA: TGCAGCGTTGTGGGCAGGGAGGGGTTTGGGTCCTACGAGCAGTACTTC.

This clone has more than one count but fewer than ten. The chain has TRBV5-1 and TRBJ2-7, with TRBD1 identical over 8 bases. This CDR3 region has 15 residues. Losses at the gene ends were 2 bases for V and 0 bases for J; bases not matched to a gene: 4. Per the germline V gene, CDR1 is SGHRS and CDR2 is YFSETQ. In DNA form, the CDR3 reads TGCGCCAGCAGCTTTCAGGGGGCCCTCTCCTACGAGCAGTACTTC. Translating it yields CASSFQGALSYEQYF. The variable domain in full, completed from reference TRBV5-1 and TRBJ2-7, reads KAGVTQTPRYLIKTRGQQVTLSCSPISGHRSVSWYQQTPGQGLQFLFEYFSETQRNKGNFPGRFSGRQFSNSRSEMNVSTLELGDSALYLCASSFQGALSYEQYFGPGTRLTVT.

This clone came up once. The chain carries TRBV4-3 and TRBJ1-5, with 7 bases aligning to TRBD1. Germline CDR1 is LGHNA and CDR2 is YSLEER. The CDR3 runs 15 residues. The V segment lost 0 bases and the J segment 9 bases; nucleotides outside the gene matches: 8. CDR3 sequence reads: CASSQDTTGRGPQHF. In DNA, the CDR3 is TGCGCCAGCAGCCAAGATACGACAGGGCGGGGGCCCCAGCATTTT.

The chain is built from TRBV10-3 and TRBJ2-3; no definite D call. This CDR3 contains 14 residues. Trimming left V 3 bases short and J 4 bases short, with 11 bases between. CDR1 is ENHRY and CDR2 is SYGVKD in the germline V gene. The CDR3: CAISDSMAADTQYF. The CDR3 nucleotides read TGTGCCATCAGTGATTCAATGGCGGCAGATACGCAGTATTTT.

The V call is TRBV10-1, the J call TRBJ2-7; no clear D gene. The V gene lost 11 bases and the J gene lost 2 bases, with 16 bases spanning the gap. Germline CDR1 and CDR2: WNHNN and SYGVQD (reference sequence). There are 13 residues in the CDR3. In nucleotides, the CDR3 is TGCGCCTCCTTTGGGATGCCTACCTACGAGCAGTACTTC. This encodes CASFGMPTYEQYF.

This clone has only a few counts. The rearrangement uses TRBV15 and TRBJ1-5; D perhaps matches TRBD1 (6 bases). The CDR3 is 15 residues long. Germline CDR1 LNHNV, CDR2 YYDKDF (reference sequence). Deletions cut 1 base from V and 0 bases from J, with 7 bases between. The chain's CDR3 is CATSRVTGSNQPQHF. The CDR3 DNA reads as TGTGCCACCAGCAGAGTGACAGGTAGCAATCAGCCCCAGCATTTT.

The chain has TRBV6-5 and TRBJ1-1, with 11 positions matching TRBD1. Losses at the gene ends were 6 bases for V and 4 bases for J; bases not matched to a gene: 7. Germline loops: CDR1 MNHEY, CDR2 SVGAGI. The CDR3 extends over 15 amino acids. The CDR3 loop is CASSTGTGGITEAFF. The CDR3 DNA follows: TGTGCCAGCAGCACCGGGACAGGGGGAATCACTGAAGCTTTCTTT.

This chain links TRBV7-9 with TRBJ2-3; TRBD1 is a possible D gene (7 bases). CDR3 size: 15 residues. The germline V gene encodes CDR1 SEHNR and CDR2 FQNEAQ (reference sequence). Trimming left V 5 bases short and J 6 bases short, with 18 bases between. The CDR3 DNA reads as TGTGCCAGCAGCCCCTCGGAGGGGGCTGGGGATACGCAGTATTTT. It specifies CASSPSEGAGDTQYF.

Note on this clone: The sample contains more than one DNA sequence encoding this CDR3. This chain uses TRBV7-9 with TRBJ2-5, with TRBD2 identical over 13 bases. Germline loops: CDR1 SEHNR, CDR2 FQNEAQ (reference sequence). V lost 5 bases to trimming and J lost 2 bases; unmatched junction nucleotides: 8. The CDR3 spans 17 residues. The CDR3 DNA follows: TGTGCCAGCAGCCAGTCCCCGGGACTAGCGGGACAAGAGACCCAGTACTTC. This codes for CASSQSPGLAGQETQYF. Full variable domain (missing parts from reference TRBV7-9 and TRBJ2-5): DTGVSQNPRHKITKRGQNVTFRCDPISEHNRLYWYRQTLGQGPEFLTYFQNEAQLEKSRLLSDRFSAERPKGSFSTLEIQRTEQGDSAMYLCASSQSPGLAGQETQYFGPGTRLLVL.

The J gene is TRBJ1-4, the V gene TRBV5-1; D is uncertain. The CDR3 extends over 18 amino acids. Trimming cost V 0 bases and J 0 bases, with 15 bases left between them. Germline CDR1 is SGHRS and CDR2 is YFSETQ. In DNA form, the CDR3 reads TGCGCCAGCAGCTTGGACCCCTTACCTTCCCCAACTAATGAAAAACTGTTTTTT. Residues: CASSLDPLPSPTNEKLFF.

The chain uses TRBV2 and TRBJ2-2; D might be TRBD2 (5 bases). The CDR3 consists of 13 residues. In germline, CDR1 is SNHLY, CDR2 FYNNEI. Trimming took 7 bases from V and 4 from J, leaving 10 bases between them. DNA for the CDR3: TGTGCCAGCACCCCTAGCTTCACCGGGGAGCTGTTTTTT. It codes for CASTPSFTGELFF.

V gene TRBV3-1 (or the pseudogene TRBV3-2) combines with J gene TRBJ1-1; D might be TRBD1 (5 bases). The CDR3 is 18 residues long. V was cut by 4 bases and J by 2 bases, with 23 bases left in between. Germline V gives CDR1 LGHDT, CDR2 YNNKEL (reference sequence). CDR3 protein: CASSPILGGWTTNTEAFF. The CDR3 DNA reads as TGTGCCAGCAGCCCGATCTTGGGGGGTTGGACGACTAACACTGAAGCTTTCTTT.

This chain uses TRBV7-3 with TRBJ1-1; D is uncertain. The germline CDR1 and CDR2 sequences are SGHTA and FQGTGA. Trimming left V 1 base short and J 6 bases short, with 6 bases between. The CDR3 contains 12 residues. CDR3 region: CASSLNGAEAFF. The CDR3 DNA reads as TGTGCCAGCAGCTTAAATGGAGCTGAAGCTTTCTTT.

The V call is TRBV28, the J call TRBJ1-3; weak D call: TRBD1 (6 bases). From germline, CDR1 is MDHEN and CDR2 SYDVKM. The V and J ends lost 7 bases and 5 bases respectively, with 15 bases between them. There are 14 residues in the CDR3. The CDR3 nucleotides are TGTGCCAGCACTCCTGAACAGGGAAGAAACACCATATATTTT. Its protein product is CASTPEQGRNTIYF.

This clone was recorded only once. The rearrangement uses TRBV18 and TRBJ1-3, with D hard to call. Germline V gene data show CDR1 as KGHSH and CDR2 as LQKENI. The CDR3 sequence is 20 residues long. V was trimmed by 5 bases and J by 0 bases, leaving 26 bases between them. CDR3 amino acids: CASSATKARRATGSGNTIYF. The CDR3 DNA follows: TGTGCCAGCTCAGCCACAAAGGCCCGTAGGGCAACGGGCTCTGGAAACACCATATATTTT.

This sequence joins TRBV18 and TRBJ2-7; possible D gene TRBD2, 5 bases. Germline V gene lookup returns CDR1 KGHSH and CDR2 LQKENI. This CDR3 region has 13 residues. V was clipped by 3 bases and J by 0 bases, with 6 bases between them. CDR3 nucleotides: TGTGCCAGCTCACCGGAGGCCTCCTACGAGCAGTACTTC. Translating it yields CASSPEASYEQYF.

The chain employs TRBV5-5 and TRBJ1-5; D is possibly TRBD1 (5 bases). Trimming left V 4 bases short and J 5 bases short, with 10 bases between. Germline CDR1 and CDR2: SGHKS and YYEKEE (reference sequence). CDR3 length equals 13 residues. CDR3 in amino acids: CASSPDTYQPQHF. CDR3 in DNA: TGTGCCAGCAGCCCGGACACGTATCAGCCCCAGCATTTT.

This clone was counted a single time. The V call is TRBV5-1, the J call TRBJ2-7, with a possible D match to TRBD1 (5 bases). CDR1 and CDR2 from the germline V gene are SGHRS and YFSETQ. CDR3 length equals 14 residues. V lost 0 bases to trimming and J lost 1 base, with 8 bases between them. CDR3 amino acids: CASSLADISYEQYF. For the CDR3, the DNA is TGCGCCAGCAGCTTGGCGGACATATCCTACGAGCAGTACTTC.

The gene calls are TRBV28 and TRBJ2-2; D gene ambiguous. The length of the CDR3 is 14 residues. Between the trimmed V and J ends, which lost 3 bases and 1 base, there was a span of 6 bases. Germline CDR1 and CDR2: MDHEN and SYDVKM. The CDR3 reads CASSFVRNTGELFF. The CDR3 DNA sequence: TGTGCCAGCAGTTTTGTTAGGAACACCGGGGAGCTGTTTTTT.